Presented here are 22 T cell receptor beta chains from one specimen sequenced in a study of T cells in Graves' hyperthyroidism and ophthalmopathy. RNA transcripts were the template for amplifying TCR beta CDR3 regions. TCR CDR3 underwent first-round RT-PCR with the HTBI primer set. TCRdb itself ran the multiplex PCR reads through MiXCR, one entry per CDR3 protein. The table has approximately 530,000 distinct CDR3 sequences, less than 20% seen once. The sequenced sample consisted of blood. The source of these receptors is a middle-aged man with Graves' ophthalmopathy.

The chain joins TRBV7-6 to TRBJ2-3; 10 bases map to TRBD2. Germline-derived CDR1 and CDR2 are SGHVS and FNYEAQ. After removal of 5 bases from V and 5 bases from J, the junction contained 7 bases not matched to a gene. This CDR3 is 15 amino acids long. DNA for the CDR3: TGTGCCAGCAGCCCCATAGCGGGAGGAGGAGATACGCAGTATTTT. Amino acid sequence: CASSPIAGGGDTQYF.

This clonotype showed up many times. This chain uses TRBV10-3 with TRBJ2-7, with TRBD1 identical over 9 bases. This CDR3 has 16 residues. CDR1 is ENHRY, CDR2 SYGVKD, per germline. The trim removed 2 bases at V and 7 bases at J, leaving 12 bases unmatched. CDR3 in DNA: TGTGCCATCAGTGAGAGGACAGGGGAATTGTCAGGAGAGCAGTACTTC. This gives the protein CAISERTGELSGEQYF.

The sample holds a few counts of this clonotype. The rearrangement uses TRBV5-1 and TRBJ1-1; D may be TRBD1 (6 bases). Germline V gene data show CDR1 as SGHRS and CDR2 as YFSETQ. The CDR3 covers 14 residues. The V gene lost 4 bases and the J gene lost 0 bases, with 10 bases spanning the gap. The chain's CDR3 is CASSPGDMNTEAFF. The CDR3 nucleotides are TGCGCCAGCAGCCCAGGGGACATGAACACTGAAGCTTTCTTT.

The V gene is TRBV28, the J gene TRBJ1-2; D call uncertain. Trimming took off 2 bases at V and 6 bases at J, with 10 bases between the two ends. This CDR3 is built from 13 residues. Germline V lookup: CDR1 MDHEN, CDR2 SYDVKM. The CDR3 here is CASSLMKGHGYTF. In nucleotides, the CDR3 is TGTGCCAGCAGTTTAATGAAGGGCCATGGCTACACCTTC.

V usage is TRBV7-3 and J usage is TRBJ2-5; D gene unclear. V was shortened by 6 bases and J by 2 bases, with 13 bases between the two germline ends. Germline CDR1 SGHTA, CDR2 FQGTGA. The length of the CDR3 is 14 residues. The CDR3 loop is CASSLAHHQETQYF. CDR3 in DNA: TGTGCCAGCAGTCTGGCCCATCATCAAGAGACCCAGTACTTC.

This clonotype was recorded many times. V gene TRBV28 combines with J gene TRBJ2-3, with D perhaps TRBD1 or TRBD2 (5 bases each). V lost 4 bases, J lost 4 bases, and 21 bases lay in between. CDR1 MDHEN and CDR2 SYDVKM come from the germline V gene. The CDR3 spans 17 residues. Here the CDR3 reads CASSWGFLTSRSDTQYF. DNA for the CDR3: TGTGCCAGCAGTTGGGGGTTCCTTACTAGTAGGTCAGATACGCAGTATTTT.

This clonotype was counted only a few times. The chain joins TRBV18 to TRBJ2-1; tentatively, D is TRBD1 (5 bases). The CDR3 has 15 residues. Germline V gives CDR1 KGHSH, CDR2 LQKENI. The ends were cut back, 7 bases at V and 0 bases at J, with 13 bases in the middle. The CDR3 DNA is TGTGCCAGCTTTTCCTACAGGAGCTCCTACAATGAGCAGTTCTTC. Its protein product is CASFSYRSSYNEQFF.

V gene TRBV6-2 or TRBV6-3 combines with J gene TRBJ1-5; 7 bases are shared with TRBD1. CDR1 and CDR2 (germline): MNHEY, SVGEGT. Trimming took 7 bases from V and 0 from J; bases not matched to a gene: 9. The CDR3 runs 16 residues. CDR3 coding DNA: TGTGCCAGCAAAGACAGGGCTCGGTATAGCAATCAGCCCCAGCATTTT. Encoded protein: CASKDRARYSNQPQHF.

The rearrangement uses TRBV27 and TRBJ2-7; 10 nucleotides match TRBD1. Looked up from germline, CDR1 is MNHEY and CDR2 is SMNVEV (reference sequence). CDR3 length: 15 amino acids. The J segment lost 5 bases and the V segment lost 7 bases, leaving 11 bases of the junction unmatched. The CDR3, as DNA: TGTGCCAGCACCTTACCGGGACAGGGGAACCACGAGCAGTACTTC. Its translation is CASTLPGQGNHEQYF.

In its sample, this clonotype was seen a few times. The chain carries TRBV2 and TRBJ2-2; D is possibly TRBD2 (7 bases). Between the trimmed V and J ends, which lost 6 bases and 6 bases, there was a span of 14 bases. There are 14 residues in the CDR3. Looked up from germline, CDR1 is SNHLY and CDR2 is FYNNEI. This CDR3 is CASRGGAAPGELFF. The CDR3 nucleotides read TGTGCCAGCAGAGGGGGGGCCGCACCCGGGGAGCTGTTTTTT.

The CDR3 DNA follows: TGTGCCAGCAGCTTAACGGCGATAGCGAGTTCAGATACGCAGTATTTT. It codes for CASSLTAIASSDTQYF. V is TRBV7-3 and J is TRBJ2-3; D might be TRBD2 (5 bases). The CDR3 spans 16 residues. V was cut by 0 bases and J by 4 bases, with 14 bases left in between. Germline V gene sequence: CDR1 SGHTA, CDR2 FQGTGA.

This clonotype was detected ten times or more. The rearrangement links TRBV2 to TRBJ2-5, with D uncertain. The CDR3 sequence is 16 residues long. Germline loops: CDR1 SNHLY, CDR2 FYNNEI. The V gene lost 6 bases and the J gene lost 4 bases, with 21 bases spanning the gap. The chain's CDR3 is CASRNRAPQAPETQYF. The DNA for the CDR3 is TGTGCCAGCAGAAACCGGGCCCCCCAAGCCCCAGAGACCCAGTACTTC.

This clonotype was observed many times. The chain carries TRBV2 and TRBJ2-3; 11 bases line up with TRBD2. Trimming cost V 5 bases and J 1 base; bases outside gene matches: 2. Per the germline V gene, CDR1 is SNHLY and CDR2 is FYNNEI. The CDR3 sequence is 15 residues long. CDR3 sequence reads: CASSYSGRGTDTQYF. The CDR3 nucleotides are TGTGCCAGCAGTTATAGCGGGAGGGGCACAGATACGCAGTATTTT.

This clonotype was counted many times. The chain has TRBV18 and TRBJ1-1; D not certain. This CDR3 comprises 15 residues. Germline-derived CDR1 and CDR2 are KGHSH and LQKENI. Trimming removed 2 bases at V and 1 base at J, with 11 bases between. The CDR3 reads CASSPGPGKNTEAFF. CDR3 DNA: TGTGCCAGCTCACCAGGCCCCGGGAAGAACACTGAAGCTTTCTTT.

This clonotype was found a few times. The chain couples TRBV6-5 to TRBJ1-2; D remains unclear. CDR3 size: 16 residues. Per germline, CDR1 MNHEY and CDR2 SVGAGI. V lost 2 bases, J lost 4 bases, and 17 bases lay in between. CDR3: CASSYGTRNYLYGYTF. The CDR3 region has the DNA TGTGCCAGCAGTTACGGTACTCGGAACTACCTCTATGGCTACACCTTC.

In this sample, this clonotype turned up many times. This chain links TRBV5-1 with TRBJ2-3; possibly TRBD1 or TRBD2 for D (5 bases each). The length of the CDR3 is 13 residues. V lost 8 bases to trimming and J lost 8 bases, with 18 bases between them. Germline loops: CDR1 SGHRS, CDR2 YFSETQ. DNA of the CDR3: TGCGCCAGTACCGCCGAGGGCCAGGGTACGCAGTATTTT. This sequence encodes CASTAEGQGTQYF. Using reference TRBV5-1 and TRBJ2-3 for the parts outside the CDR3, the full variable domain is KAGVTQTPRYLIKTRGQQVTLSCSPISGHRSVSWYQQTPGQGLQFLFEYFSETQRNKGNFPGRFSGRQFSNSRSEMNVSTLELGDSALYLCASTAEGQGTQYFGPGTRLTVL.

This clonotype was found many times. The chain carries TRBV20-1 and TRBJ2-7; TRBD1 matches at 9 bases. CDR1 DFQATT and CDR2 SNEGSKA come from the germline V gene (reference sequence). With 8 bases clipped from V and 8 bases from J, the junction kept 4 bases outside the gene matches. This CDR3 comprises 10 residues. The CDR3 reads CSYRGPKQYF. CDR3 nucleotide sequence: TGCAGTTACAGGGGGCCCAAGCAGTACTTC.

The chain carries TRBV2 and TRBJ2-5, with D possibly matching TRBD2 (5 bases). The CDR3 contains 11 residues. From germline, CDR1 is SNHLY and CDR2 FYNNEI. Trimming took off 4 bases at V and 7 bases at J, with 7 bases between the two ends. The chain's CDR3 is CASSVEGTQYF. CDR3 nucleotides: TGTGCCAGCAGTGTAGAGGGGACCCAGTACTTC. The variable domain in full, completed from reference TRBV2 and TRBJ2-5, reads EPEVTQTPSHQVTQMGQEVILRCVPISNHLYFYWYRQILGQKVEFLVSFYNNEISEKSEIFDDQFSVERPDGSNFTLKIRSTKLEDSAMYFCASSVEGTQYFGPGTRLLVL.

Many counts were recorded for this clonotype. V and J are TRBV30 and TRBJ1-6, with D perhaps matching TRBD1 (5 bases). Trimming took 2 bases from V and 7 from J, leaving 9 bases between them. CDR3 length equals 13 residues. Germline CDR1 and CDR2: GTSNPN and SVGIG (reference sequence). The chain's CDR3 is CAWSLQDNSPLHF. CDR3 in DNA: TGTGCCTGGAGTTTACAGGACAATTCACCCCTCCACTTT.

This clonotype was seen ten or more times. This rearrangement joins TRBV2 to TRBJ2-1; D is unclear. With 7 bases removed from V and 0 bases from J, the gap between germline ends came to 10 bases. CDR1 SNHLY and CDR2 FYNNEI come from the germline V gene. This CDR3 comprises 14 residues. CDR3 in DNA: TGTGCCAGCAAGGAGATGAGCTCCTACAATGAGCAGTTCTTC. Translation gives CASKEMSSYNEQFF.

On this clonotype itself: A read error may explain this, as a much larger clone is one base away. The conserved closing phenylalanine or tryptophan is absent in this CDR3, likely reflecting a read error. The gene calls are TRBV7-2 and TRBJ2-2; the D gene is possibly TRBD1 (6 bases). Deletions cut 5 bases from V and 2 bases from J, with 15 bases between. There are 16 residues in the CDR3. The germline V gene has CDR1 SGHTA and CDR2 FQGNSA. The CDR3 loop reads CASSPRGPPNTGELFL. The CDR3 DNA reads TGTGCCAGCAGCCCCAGGGGCCCTCCAAACACCGGGGAGCTGTTTCTT.

This clonotype appeared many times. The chain is built from TRBV20-1 and TRBJ2-2, with a tentative D call TRBD1 (6 bases). The germline V gene encodes CDR1 DFQATT and CDR2 SNEGSKA (reference sequence). Trimming shortened V by 5 bases and J by 5 bases, and 12 bases separated the two germline ends. The CDR3 extends over 13 amino acids. CDR3 protein: CSAPGGLTGELFF. The DNA for the CDR3 is TGCAGTGCTCCTGGGGGCCTTACCGGGGAGCTGTTTTTT.